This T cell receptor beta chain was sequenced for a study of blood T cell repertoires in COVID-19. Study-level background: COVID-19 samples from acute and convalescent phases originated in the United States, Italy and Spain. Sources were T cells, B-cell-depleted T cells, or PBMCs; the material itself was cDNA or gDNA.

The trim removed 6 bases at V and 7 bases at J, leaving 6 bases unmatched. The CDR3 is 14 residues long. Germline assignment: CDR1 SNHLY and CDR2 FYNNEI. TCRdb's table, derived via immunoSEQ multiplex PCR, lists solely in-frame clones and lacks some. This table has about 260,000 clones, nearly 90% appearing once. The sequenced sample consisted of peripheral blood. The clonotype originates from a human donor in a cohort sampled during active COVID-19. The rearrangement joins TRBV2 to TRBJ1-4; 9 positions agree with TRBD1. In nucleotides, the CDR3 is TGTGCCAGCAGCACGGGACAGGGATCTGAAAAACTGTTTTTT. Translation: CASSTGQGSEKLFF.